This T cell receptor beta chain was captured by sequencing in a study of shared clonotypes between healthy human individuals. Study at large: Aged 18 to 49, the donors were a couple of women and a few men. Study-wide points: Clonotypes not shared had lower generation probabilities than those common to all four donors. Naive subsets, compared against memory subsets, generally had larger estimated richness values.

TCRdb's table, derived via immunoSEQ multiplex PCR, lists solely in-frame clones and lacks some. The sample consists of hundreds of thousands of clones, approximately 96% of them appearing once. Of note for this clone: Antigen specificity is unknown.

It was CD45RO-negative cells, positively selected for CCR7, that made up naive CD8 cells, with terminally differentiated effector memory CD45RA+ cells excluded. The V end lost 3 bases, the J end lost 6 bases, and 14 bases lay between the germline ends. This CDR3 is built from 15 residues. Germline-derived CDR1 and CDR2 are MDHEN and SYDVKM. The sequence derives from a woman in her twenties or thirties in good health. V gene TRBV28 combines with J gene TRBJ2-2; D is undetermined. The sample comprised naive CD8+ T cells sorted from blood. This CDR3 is CASSLYRSYAGELFF. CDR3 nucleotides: TGTGCCAGCAGTTTGTACAGAAGTTACGCCGGGGAGCTGTTTTTT.